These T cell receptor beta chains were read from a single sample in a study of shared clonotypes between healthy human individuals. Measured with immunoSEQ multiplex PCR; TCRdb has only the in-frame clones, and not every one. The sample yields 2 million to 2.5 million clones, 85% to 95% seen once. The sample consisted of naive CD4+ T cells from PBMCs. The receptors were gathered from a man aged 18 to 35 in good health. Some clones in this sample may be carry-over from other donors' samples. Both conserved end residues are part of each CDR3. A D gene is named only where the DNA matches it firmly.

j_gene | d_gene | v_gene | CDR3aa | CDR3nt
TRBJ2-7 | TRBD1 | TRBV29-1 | CSVEGGQGAMEQYF | TGCAGCGTTGAAGGGGGACAGGGGGCCATGGAGCAGTACTTC
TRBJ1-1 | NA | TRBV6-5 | CASSSVGGVNTEAFF | TGTGCCAGCAGTTCCGTCGGGGGCGTGAACACTGAAGCTTTCTTT
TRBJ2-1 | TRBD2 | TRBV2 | CASSALAGGGDEQFF | TGTGCCAGCAGCGCACTAGCGGGTGGGGGGGATGAGCAGTTCTTC
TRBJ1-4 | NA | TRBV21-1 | CASSLPGDRVGKLFF | TGTGCCAGCAGCCTGCCAGGGGACAGGGTGGGAAAACTGTTTTTT
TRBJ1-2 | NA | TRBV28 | CASSLTRDYGYTF | TGTGCCAGCAGTCTCACCAGGGACTATGGCTACACCTTC
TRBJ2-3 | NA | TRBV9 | CASSVENPDTQYF | TGTGCCAGCAGCGTAGAAAATCCAGATACGCAGTATTTT
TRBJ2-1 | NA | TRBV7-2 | CASSTGWTAYNEQFF | TGTGCCAGCAGCACCGGATGGACAGCCTACAATGAGCAGTTCTTC
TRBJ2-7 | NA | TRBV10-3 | CAISPGSGGPLYEQYF | TGTGCCATCAGCCCGGGAAGCGGAGGCCCTCTCTACGAGCAGTACTTC
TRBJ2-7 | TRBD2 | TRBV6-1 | CASSEGGWEGPYF | TGTGCCAGCAGTGAAGGAGGGTGGGAGGGGCCGTACTTC
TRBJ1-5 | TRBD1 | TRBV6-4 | CASSTGTEVIVWSNQPQHF | TGTGCCAGCAGTACCGGGACAGAGGTAATTGTTTGGAGCAATCAGCCCCAGCATTTT